This TCR beta chain was recovered during a study of OX40 agonist ivuxolimab in advanced cancers. Sequenced by immunoSEQ multiplex PCR; TCRdb stores in-frame clones only, minus some. The repertoire holds around 60,000 clones, with about 89% as singletons. This clone was seen once. The CDR3 runs 11 residues. The V end was cut by 7 bases, the J end by 1 base, with 4 bases between. Germline-derived CDR1 and CDR2 are MDHEN and SYDVKM. This receptor was identified in an adult with an advanced solid tumor such as melanoma, head and neck, liver or kidney cancer. This chain links TRBV28 with TRBJ1-1; D is uncertain. The material was CD4+ or CD8+ T cells sorted from blood, obtained in a trial of the OX40 agonist ivuxolimab. The CDR3 sequence is CASTRNTEAFF. The CDR3 DNA follows: TGTGCCAGCACCAGGAACACTGAAGCTTTCTTT.